This TCR beta chain is drawn from a study of blood T cell repertoires in COVID-19. Assay: immunoSEQ multiplex PCR; the TCRdb copy retains only in-frame clones and omits some. The sample lists some 74,000 clones, approximately 80% seen once, with approximately 12% in the top ten. A single count supports this clone. The CDR3 totals 17 residues. Germline values: CDR1 SGHVS, CDR2 FQNEAQ. The junction had 10 bases not matched to a gene; V was cut back by 5 bases and J by 0 bases. The TCR originated in a human donor in a cohort sampled during active COVID-19. Sequenced input: peripheral blood. The chain couples TRBV7-8 to TRBJ1-3; 7 bases match TRBD1. CDR3 sequence reads: CASSNLFRDSSGNTIYF. In nucleotides, the CDR3 is TGTGCCAGCAGCAACCTCTTTAGGGACAGCTCTGGAAACACCATATATTTT.